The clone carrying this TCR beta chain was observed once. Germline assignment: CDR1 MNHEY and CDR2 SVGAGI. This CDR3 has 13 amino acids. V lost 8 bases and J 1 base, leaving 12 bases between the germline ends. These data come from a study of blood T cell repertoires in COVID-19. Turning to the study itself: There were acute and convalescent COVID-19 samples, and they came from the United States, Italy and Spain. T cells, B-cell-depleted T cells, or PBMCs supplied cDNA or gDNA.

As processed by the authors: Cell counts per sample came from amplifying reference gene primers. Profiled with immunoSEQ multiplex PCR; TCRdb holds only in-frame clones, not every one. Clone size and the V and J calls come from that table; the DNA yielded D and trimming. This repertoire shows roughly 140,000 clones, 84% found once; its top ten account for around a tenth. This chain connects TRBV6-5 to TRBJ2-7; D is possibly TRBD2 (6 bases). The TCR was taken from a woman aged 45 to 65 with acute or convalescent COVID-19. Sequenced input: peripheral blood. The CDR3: CASAFGRSYEQYF. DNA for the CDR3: TGTGCCAGCGCCTTTGGGAGGTCCTACGAGCAGTACTTC.